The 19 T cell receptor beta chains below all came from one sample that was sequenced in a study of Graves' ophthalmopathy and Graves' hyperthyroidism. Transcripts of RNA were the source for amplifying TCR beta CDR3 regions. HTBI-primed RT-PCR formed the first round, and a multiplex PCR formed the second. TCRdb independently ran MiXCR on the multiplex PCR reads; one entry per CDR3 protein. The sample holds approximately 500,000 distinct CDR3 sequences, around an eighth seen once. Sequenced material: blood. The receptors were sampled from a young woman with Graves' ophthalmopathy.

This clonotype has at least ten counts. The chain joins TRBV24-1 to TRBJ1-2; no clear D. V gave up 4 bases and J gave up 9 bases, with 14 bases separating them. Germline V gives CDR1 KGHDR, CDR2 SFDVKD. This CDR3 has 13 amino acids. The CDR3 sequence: CATSEGGPGRYTF. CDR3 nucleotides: TGTGCCACCAGTGAAGGAGGGCCAGGCCGCTACACCTTC.

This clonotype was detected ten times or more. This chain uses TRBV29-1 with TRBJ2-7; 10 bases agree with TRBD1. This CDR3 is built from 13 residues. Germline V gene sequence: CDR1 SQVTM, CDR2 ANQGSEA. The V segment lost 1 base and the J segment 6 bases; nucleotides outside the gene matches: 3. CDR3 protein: CSVEGGDRGEQYF. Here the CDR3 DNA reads TGCAGCGTTGAAGGCGGGGACAGGGGCGAGCAGTACTTC.

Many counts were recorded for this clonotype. The CDR3 protein is CAWNRGNTGELFF. CDR3 bases: TGTGCCTGGAACAGGGGGAACACCGGGGAGCTGTTTTTT. The chain carries TRBV30 and TRBJ2-2, with 7 bases aligning to TRBD1. Germline values: CDR1 GTSNPN, CDR2 SVGIG (reference sequence). This CDR3 region has 13 residues. With V trimmed by 4 bases and J by 1 base, 0 bases remained unmatched. Filled out from reference TRBV30 and TRBJ2-2, the complete variable domain reads SQTIHQWPATLVQPVGSPLSLECTVEGTSNPNLYWYRQAAGRGLQLLFYSVGIGQISSEVPQNLSASRPQDRQFILSSKKLLLSDSGFYLCAWNRGNTGELFFGEGSRLTVL.

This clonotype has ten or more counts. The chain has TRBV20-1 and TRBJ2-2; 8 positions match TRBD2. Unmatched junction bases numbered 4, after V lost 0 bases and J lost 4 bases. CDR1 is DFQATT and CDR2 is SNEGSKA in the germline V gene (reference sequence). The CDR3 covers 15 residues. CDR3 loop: CSARDQTSVTGELFF. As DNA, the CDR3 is TGCAGTGCTAGAGACCAGACTAGCGTCACCGGGGAGCTGTTTTTT.

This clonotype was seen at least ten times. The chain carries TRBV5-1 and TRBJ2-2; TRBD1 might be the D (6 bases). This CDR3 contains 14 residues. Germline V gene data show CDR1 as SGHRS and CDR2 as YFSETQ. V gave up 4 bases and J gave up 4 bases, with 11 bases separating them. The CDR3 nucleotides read TGCGCCAGCAGCCACAGGGATAGCACCGGGGAGCTGTTTTTT. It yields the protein CASSHRDSTGELFF.

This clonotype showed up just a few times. DNA of the CDR3: TGTGCCTGGAACCGGGGGGCGGTCACCGGGGAGCTGTTTTTT. Protein sequence: CAWNRGAVTGELFF. The chain recombines TRBV30 with TRBJ2-2; tentative D call: TRBD2 (7 bases). The germline gives CDR1 GTSNPN, CDR2 SVGIG (reference sequence). This CDR3 is built from 14 residues. V was cut by 4 bases and J by 4 bases, with 13 bases left in between.

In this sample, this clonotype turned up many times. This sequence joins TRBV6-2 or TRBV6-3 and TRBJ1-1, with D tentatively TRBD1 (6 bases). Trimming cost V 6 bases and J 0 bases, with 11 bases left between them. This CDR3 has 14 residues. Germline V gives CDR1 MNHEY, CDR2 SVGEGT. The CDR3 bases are TGTGCCAGCAGATTACAGGGCGTGAACACTGAAGCTTTCTTT. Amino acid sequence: CASRLQGVNTEAFF.

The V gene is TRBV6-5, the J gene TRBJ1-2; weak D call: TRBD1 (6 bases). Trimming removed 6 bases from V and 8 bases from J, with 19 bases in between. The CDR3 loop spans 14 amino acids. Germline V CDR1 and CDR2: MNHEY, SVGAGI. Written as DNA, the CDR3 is TGTGCCAGCAGGTTTCCCGGGACAAAGTCGGGCTACACCTTC. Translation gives CASRFPGTKSGYTF.

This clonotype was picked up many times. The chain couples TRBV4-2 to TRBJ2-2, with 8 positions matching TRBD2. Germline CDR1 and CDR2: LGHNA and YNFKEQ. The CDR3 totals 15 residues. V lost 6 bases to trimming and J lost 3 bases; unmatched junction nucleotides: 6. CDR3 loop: CASRHGRADTGELFF. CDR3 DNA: TGTGCCAGCAGACACGGGAGGGCCGACACCGGGGAGCTGTTTTTT.

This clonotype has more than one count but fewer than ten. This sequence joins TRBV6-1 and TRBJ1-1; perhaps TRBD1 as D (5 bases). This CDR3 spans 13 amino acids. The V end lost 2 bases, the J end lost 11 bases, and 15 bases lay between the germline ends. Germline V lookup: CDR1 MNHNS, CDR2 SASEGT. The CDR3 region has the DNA TGTGCCAGCAGTGAACTGGGGGGGAGAAAGGCTTTCTTT. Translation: CASSELGGRKAFF.

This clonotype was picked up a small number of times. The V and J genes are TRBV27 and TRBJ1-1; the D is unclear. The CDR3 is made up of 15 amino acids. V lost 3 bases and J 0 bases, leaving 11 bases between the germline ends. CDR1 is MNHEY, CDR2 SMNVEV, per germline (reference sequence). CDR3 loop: CASSFRNWVNTEAFF. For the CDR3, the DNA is TGTGCCAGCAGTTTTCGGAATTGGGTGAACACTGAAGCTTTCTTT.

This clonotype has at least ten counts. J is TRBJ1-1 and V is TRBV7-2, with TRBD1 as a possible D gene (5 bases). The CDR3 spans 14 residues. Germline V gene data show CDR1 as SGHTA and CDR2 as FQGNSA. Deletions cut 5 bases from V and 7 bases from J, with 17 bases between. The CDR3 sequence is CASSPQPGASEAFF. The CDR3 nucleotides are TGTGCCAGCAGCCCTCAACCCGGGGCGAGTGAAGCTTTCTTT.

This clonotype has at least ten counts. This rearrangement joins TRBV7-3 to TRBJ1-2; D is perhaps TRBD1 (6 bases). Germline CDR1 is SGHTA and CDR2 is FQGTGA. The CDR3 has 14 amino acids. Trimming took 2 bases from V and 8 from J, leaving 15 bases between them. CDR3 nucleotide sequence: TGTGCCAGCAGCTTAGGTATAGGGACACACGGCTACACCTTC. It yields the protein CASSLGIGTHGYTF.

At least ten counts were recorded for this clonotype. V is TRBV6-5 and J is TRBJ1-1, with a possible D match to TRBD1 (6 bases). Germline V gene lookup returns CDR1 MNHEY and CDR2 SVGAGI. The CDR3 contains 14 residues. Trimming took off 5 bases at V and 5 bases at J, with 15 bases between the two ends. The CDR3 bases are TGTGCCAGCAGTCGACAGGCTGGGGGAACTGAAGCTTTCTTT. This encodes CASSRQAGGTEAFF.

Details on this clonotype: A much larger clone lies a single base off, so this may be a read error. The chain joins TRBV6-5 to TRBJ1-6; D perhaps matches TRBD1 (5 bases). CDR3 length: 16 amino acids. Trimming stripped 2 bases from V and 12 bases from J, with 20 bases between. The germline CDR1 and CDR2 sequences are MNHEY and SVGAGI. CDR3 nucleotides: TGTGCCAGCAGTTACCGGGGCAGGGACGTTTTGGTACCCCTCCACTTT. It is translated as CASSYRGRDVLVPLHF.

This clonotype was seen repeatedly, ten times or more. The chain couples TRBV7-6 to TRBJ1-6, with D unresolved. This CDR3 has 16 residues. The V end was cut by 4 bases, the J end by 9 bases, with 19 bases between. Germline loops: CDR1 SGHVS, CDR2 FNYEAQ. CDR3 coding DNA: TGTGCCAGCAGCTCCCGAGCAAGACCCATGGGTTCACCCCTCCACTTT. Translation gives CASSSRARPMGSPLHF.

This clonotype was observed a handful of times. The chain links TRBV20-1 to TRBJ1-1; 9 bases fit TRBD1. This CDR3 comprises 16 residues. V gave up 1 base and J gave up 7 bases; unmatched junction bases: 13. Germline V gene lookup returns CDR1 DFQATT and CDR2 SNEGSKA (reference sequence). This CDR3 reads CSARGRVRQGDFEAFF. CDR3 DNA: TGCAGTGCTAGAGGGAGAGTTAGACAGGGGGATTTTGAAGCTTTCTTT.

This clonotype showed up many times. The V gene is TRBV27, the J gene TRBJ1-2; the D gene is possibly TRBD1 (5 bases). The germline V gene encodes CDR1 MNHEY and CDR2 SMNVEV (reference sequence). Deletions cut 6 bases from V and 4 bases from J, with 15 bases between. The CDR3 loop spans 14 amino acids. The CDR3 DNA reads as TGTGCCAGCAGCTCTGGACACCTTAGCTATGGCTACACCTTC. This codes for CASSSGHLSYGYTF.

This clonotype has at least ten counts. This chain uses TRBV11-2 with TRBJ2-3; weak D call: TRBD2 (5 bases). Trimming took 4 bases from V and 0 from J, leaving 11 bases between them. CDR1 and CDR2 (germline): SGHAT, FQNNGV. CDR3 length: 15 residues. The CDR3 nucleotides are TGTGCCAGCAGCTCACGACTATCGAGCACAGATACGCAGTATTTT. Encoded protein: CASSSRLSSTDTQYF.